The rows below give T cell receptor beta chains drawn from one sample of a study of blood T cell repertoires in COVID-19. Profiled with immunoSEQ multiplex PCR; TCRdb holds only in-frame clones, not every one. The table shows approximately 210,000 clones, with 82% occurring only once. The sequenced sample was peripheral blood. The receptor set was obtained from a woman in her thirties or forties with acute or convalescent COVID-19. CDR3s leave out the opening cysteine and the closing phenylalanine or tryptophan. Fields, in order: J gene, clone size, D gene, V gene, CDR3 protein. The D gene is left open where the match is weak. A clone size is listed for some rows: how often the clone was seen (once, few, many), or a class if it is expanded.

J: TRBJ1-4
size: .
D: .
V: TRBV3-1/TRBV3-2
CDR3: ASSRNRGLEKLF

J: TRBJ2-2
size: .
D: TRBD1
V: TRBV4-1
CDR3: ASSLTWGSGTGITGELF

J: TRBJ1-2
size: .
D: .
V: TRBV10-3
CDR3: ATRQVPRGYGYT

J: TRBJ1-1
size: .
D: .
V: TRBV6-5
CDR3: ASSRDTTTEAF

J: TRBJ2-3
size: .
D: .
V: TRBV7-2
CDR3: ASSSPWPDTQY

J: TRBJ2-7
size: few
D: .
V: TRBV7-2
CDR3: ASSLLGDYEQY

J: TRBJ2-1
size: .
D: .
V: TRBV14
CDR3: ASRRTASSYNEQF

J: TRBJ2-2
size: .
D: TRBD2
V: TRBV14
CDR3: ASSPRTSGSIGELF

J: TRBJ2-7
size: .
D: TRBD2
V: TRBV4-1
CDR3: ASSLGTSGRDFYEQY

J: TRBJ2-7
size: .
D: TRBD2
V: TRBV18
CDR3: ASSRNPLAGNYEQY

J: TRBJ1-2
size: .
D: .
V: TRBV19
CDR3: ASSIEWTERNGYT

J: TRBJ1-5
size: .
D: .
V: TRBV29-1
CDR3: SVLTGQNNQPQH

J: TRBJ1-2
size: .
D: TRBD1
V: TRBV5-1
CDR3: ASSLGTGGGNGYT

J: TRBJ2-3
size: few
D: .
V: TRBV20-1
CDR3: SARRTDTQY

J: TRBJ2-4
size: .
D: TRBD2
V: TRBV2
CDR3: ASSVKGGGAAKNIQY

J: TRBJ2-1
size: .
D: TRBD1
V: TRBV2
CDR3: ASSIKQGIEQF

J: TRBJ1-1
size: .
D: .
V: TRBV30
CDR3: AWTVNTEAF

J: TRBJ2-1
size: once
D: .
V: TRBV20-1
CDR3: SASILSGNEQF

J: TRBJ2-1
size: once
D: .
V: TRBV4-1
CDR3: ASSQEGRLNEQF

J: TRBJ2-5
size: .
D: .
V: TRBV7-2
CDR3: ASRGGNQETQY

J: TRBJ1-4
size: few
D: TRBD1
V: TRBV18
CDR3: ASSSRPRDRGEKLF

J: TRBJ2-5
size: .
D: TRBD1
V: TRBV6-5
CDR3: ASRRQGRQGETQY

J: TRBJ2-7
size: .
D: .
V: TRBV6-1
CDR3: ASSVGLYEQY

J: TRBJ2-5
size: .
D: .
V: TRBV7-6
CDR3: ASRDTGGPGFATQY

J: TRBJ1-5
size: .
D: .
V: TRBV4-1
CDR3: ASSSEAGGSDQPQH

J: TRBJ1-4
size: .
D: TRBD1
V: TRBV2
CDR3: ASTPGDRGGEKLF

J: TRBJ2-7
size: .
D: TRBD1
V: TRBV5-1
CDR3: ASRTGQGAGEQY

J: TRBJ2-1
size: .
D: TRBD2
V: TRBV7-2
CDR3: ASSPAGGTYNEQF

J: TRBJ2-4
size: .
D: .
V: TRBV2
CDR3: ASYYSVAKNIQY

J: TRBJ1-1
size: .
D: TRBD1
V: TRBV6-5
CDR3: ASSPDRVNTEAF

J: TRBJ1-1
size: once
D: .
V: TRBV18
CDR3: ASSPPTGRNTEAF

J: TRBJ2-7
size: .
D: TRBD2
V: TRBV27
CDR3: ASSEIAGGHSYEQY

J: TRBJ2-5
size: few
D: .
V: TRBV7-9
CDR3: ASSLGLGEAIEETQY

J: TRBJ2-3
size: .
D: .
V: TRBV10-2
CDR3: ASSDRQAIPDTQY

J: TRBJ1-1
size: .
D: TRBD1
V: TRBV19
CDR3: ASSTPGDRGLGRTEAF

J: TRBJ1-6
size: .
D: .
V: TRBV4-1
CDR3: ASSQAAGQSRHSPLH

J: TRBJ2-1
size: .
D: TRBD2
V: TRBV11-3
CDR3: ASSKTSGQSWQF

J: TRBJ2-5
size: .
D: .
V: TRBV2
CDR3: ASSERLASRETQY

J: TRBJ1-6
size: .
D: .
V: TRBV9
CDR3: ASSVATGFNSPLH

J: TRBJ1-1
size: .
D: .
V: TRBV29-1
CDR3: SAGSRGMNTEAF

J: TRBJ2-3
size: .
D: .
V: TRBV19
CDR3: ASSIVGTKDTQY

J: TRBJ2-7
size: .
D: .
V: TRBV24-1
CDR3: ATSQGYEQY

J: TRBJ2-5
size: .
D: .
V: TRBV7-2
CDR3: ASSLSRGQETQY

J: TRBJ2-4
size: .
D: .
V: TRBV5-6
CDR3: ASSLVGARITNIQY

J: TRBJ2-1
size: .
D: .
V: TRBV4-3
CDR3: ASSPTPPSSYNEQF

J: TRBJ2-1
size: .
D: .
V: TRBV19
CDR3: ASSIVRLAEQF

J: TRBJ2-3
size: .
D: .
V: TRBV6-6
CDR3: ASSSRDLWY

J: TRBJ1-2
size: .
D: .
V: TRBV19
CDR3: ASSIEGASGYT

J: TRBJ2-2
size: .
D: .
V: TRBV24-1
CDR3: ATSSAGSNTGELF

J: TRBJ1-5
size: few
D: TRBD1
V: TRBV18
CDR3: ASSPGQGGVRNQPQH

J: TRBJ2-7
size: .
D: TRBD1
V: TRBV5-1
CDR3: ASSMDRSSYEQY

J: TRBJ2-7
size: .
D: TRBD2
V: TRBV4-3
CDR3: ASSQELAGGWYEQY

J: TRBJ2-3
size: .
D: TRBD2
V: TRBV24-1
CDR3: ATSVAGGPKDTQY

J: TRBJ2-2
size: .
D: .
V: TRBV9
CDR3: ASSVAPGAGELF

J: TRBJ2-1
size: .
D: .
V: TRBV24-1
CDR3: ATSDTVPNEQF